The 8 T cell receptor beta chains below all came from one sample that was sequenced in a study of shared clonotypes between healthy human individuals. TCRdb's table, derived via immunoSEQ multiplex PCR, lists solely in-frame clones and lacks some. The sample has under 750,000 clones, just under 75% seen once. Sequencing was performed on memory CD4+ T cells sorted from blood. Stated subset: CD45RA-negative fraction. Source of these receptors: a woman in her thirties in good health.

The chain employs TRBV28 and TRBJ1-2, with D perhaps TRBD1 (6 bases). This CDR3 spans 13 amino acids. Germline V lookup: CDR1 MDHEN, CDR2 SYDVKM. V dropped 6 bases and J dropped 4 bases, with 12 bases sitting between them. For the CDR3, the DNA is TGTGCCAGCAGGCCTACAGGGTTCTATGGCTACACCTTC. Translating gives CASRPTGFYGYTF.

The chain combines TRBV28 with TRBJ1-3; D is unclear. Germline CDR1 MDHEN, CDR2 SYDVKM. This CDR3 region has 15 residues. The V and J ends lost 5 bases and 0 bases respectively, with 11 bases between them. The CDR3 region is CASSLQWSSGNTIYF. DNA of the CDR3: TGTGCCAGCAGTCTACAGTGGTCCTCTGGAAACACCATATATTTT.

This clone has just one count. The chain carries TRBV28 and TRBJ2-3; 9 positions agree with TRBD1. The length of the CDR3 is 16 residues. Germline lookup yields CDR1 MDHEN and CDR2 SYDVKM. V trimming: 5 bases; J trimming: 4 bases; junction bases outside the gene matches: 10. CDR3 sequence: CASSQPGQGFPDTQYF. The CDR3 nucleotides read TGTGCCAGCAGTCAACCGGGACAGGGTTTTCCAGATACGCAGTATTTT.

This sequence joins TRBV19 and TRBJ2-7, with D perhaps matching TRBD1 (6 bases). This CDR3 has 13 amino acids. Trimming shortened V by 6 bases and J by 0 bases, and 9 bases separated the two germline ends. Germline V gene data show CDR1 as LNHDA and CDR2 as SQIVND (reference sequence). The CDR3 protein is CASRRGGSYEQYF. The CDR3 region has the DNA TGTGCCAGTAGGCGAGGGGGCTCCTACGAGCAGTACTTC.

This clone came up a few times. This chain joins TRBV5-4 and TRBJ1-4; no reliable D call. Germline loops: CDR1 SGHNT, CDR2 YYREEE (reference sequence). The CDR3 spans 15 residues. V lost 3 bases to trimming and J lost 0 bases, with 9 bases between them. For the CDR3, the DNA is TGTGCCAGCAGCTCAGCAGAAACAACTAATGAAAAACTGTTTTTT. It codes for CASSSAETTNEKLFF. Based on the CDR3 plus reference TRBV5-4 and TRBJ1-4, the full variable domain is ETGVTQSPTHLIKTRGQQVTLRCSSQSGHNTVSWYQQALGQGPQFIFQYYREEENGRGNFPPRFSGLQFPNYSSELNVNALELDDSALYLCASSSAETTNEKLFFGSGTQLSVL.

As concerns this clone: The sample holds other DNA sequences that translate to the same CDR3. The rearrangement links TRBV5-1 to TRBJ2-2; D call uncertain. Looked up from germline, CDR1 is SGHRS and CDR2 is YFSETQ. The CDR3 is 15 residues long. V lost 0 bases, J lost 0 bases, and 6 bases lay in between. The CDR3 reads CASSLDRANTGELFF. CDR3 in DNA: TGCGCCAGCAGCTTGGACCGCGCGAACACCGGGGAGCTGTTTTTT.

The rearrangement joins TRBV19 to TRBJ1-5; D unresolved. V shed 7 bases and J shed 2 bases, with 15 bases lying between them. Germline assignment: CDR1 LNHDA and CDR2 SQIVND (reference sequence). CDR3 length: 15 residues. CDR3 sequence (DNA): TGTGCCAGTAACCCCGGGAGGAGAGGCAATCAGCCCCAGCATTTT. It yields the protein CASNPGRRGNQPQHF.

The rearrangement uses TRBV19 and TRBJ1-5; 8 positions match TRBD1. The CDR3 spans 15 residues. After removal of 1 base from V and 4 bases from J, the junction contained 3 bases not matched to a gene. In germline, CDR1 is LNHDA, CDR2 SQIVND (reference sequence). This CDR3 is CASSIAGQGNQPQHF. CDR3 bases: TGTGCCAGTAGTATAGCCGGACAGGGTAATCAGCCCCAGCATTTT.